The present entry profiles one TCR beta chain with its context. This entry belongs to a study of T cell changes during pregnancy in multiple sclerosis. The repertoire was sequenced with immunoSEQ multiplex PCR; TCRdb's copy has only in-frame clones and lacks some. The sample has about 100,000 clones, roughly 93% seen once. Trimming took off 2 bases at V and 2 bases at J, with 14 bases between the two ends. The CDR3 is 16 residues long. The V gene's germline CDR1 is SGHTA and CDR2 FQGNSA. The chain employs TRBV7-2 and TRBJ2-3, with a weak D call TRBD1 (7 bases). This material consisted of peripheral blood, taken before pregnancy. This TCR came from a female donor with multiple sclerosis, enrolled in a pregnancy study. The chain's CDR3 is CASSLRGLAFTDTQYF. The CDR3 nucleotides are TGTGCCAGCAGCTTAAGGGGGCTAGCGTTCACAGATACGCAGTATTTT.